Listed here are 7 T cell receptor beta chains from one sample, sequenced in a study of CD8+ T cells in alopecia areata. Described treatment: oral pan-JAK inhibitor, 5-10 mg twice daily. Extraction and reverse transcription of RNA yielded cDNA as the sequencing template. Assay: immunoSEQ multiplex PCR; the TCRdb copy retains only in-frame clones and omits some. The data contain more than 200,000 clones, 64% of them seen just once; the ten biggest clones take up around 3.9%. The starting material was CD4+ T cells sorted from blood, obtained at week 4, from a patient treated with tofacitinib. The receptors were sampled from a human donor with alopecia areata.

This chain joins TRBV9 and TRBJ1-3; D is uncertain. The length of the CDR3 is 15 residues. Trimming left V 3 bases short and J 0 bases short, with 10 bases between. Germline V CDR1 and CDR2: SGDLS, YYNGEE. CDR3 protein: CASSEGSISGNTIYF. CDR3 DNA: TGTGCCAGCAGCGAGGGAAGTATCTCTGGAAACACCATATATTTT.

CDR3 amino acids: CASSESDGVGELFF. The DNA for the CDR3 is TGTGCCAGCAGTGAATCAGACGGGGTGGGGGAGCTGTTTTTT. The rearrangement links TRBV25-1 to TRBJ2-2, with a possible D match to TRBD2 (5 bases). The CDR3 loop spans 14 amino acids. From germline, CDR1 is MGHDK and CDR2 SYGVNS. V lost 1 base to trimming and J lost 8 bases, with 11 bases between them. The full variable domain, completed using reference TRBV25-1 and TRBJ2-2, is EADIYQTPRYLVIGTGKKITLECSQTMGHDKMYWYQQDPGMELHLIHYSYGVNSTEKGDLSSESTVSRIRTEHFPLTLESARPSHTSQYLCASSESDGVGELFFGEGSRLTVL.

This rearrangement joins TRBV9 to TRBJ2-3, with D possibly matching TRBD2 (5 bases). The CDR3 sequence is 16 residues long. The germline CDR1 and CDR2 sequences are SGDLS and YYNGEE. The V end was cut by 0 bases, the J end by 2 bases, with 13 bases between. This CDR3 is CASSVAASLSTDTQYF. In DNA, the CDR3 is TGTGCCAGCAGCGTAGCGGCTAGCCTTTCCACAGATACGCAGTATTTT.

V usage is TRBV29-1 and J usage is TRBJ1-5; D not resolved. The V end lost 4 bases, the J end lost 3 bases, and 10 bases lay between the germline ends. Germline values: CDR1 SQVTM, CDR2 ANQGSEA. CDR3 length: 13 amino acids. The CDR3 spells CSVVAGSNQPQHF. CDR3 coding DNA: TGCAGCGTTGTAGCCGGGTCCAATCAGCCCCAGCATTTT.

V usage is TRBV7-9 and J usage is TRBJ1-1; 7 bases agree with TRBD1. The CDR3 has 14 residues. Germline CDR1 reads SEHNR; CDR2 reads FQNEAQ (reference sequence). The V segment lost 1 base and the J segment 6 bases; nucleotides outside the gene matches: 5. The CDR3 DNA follows: TGTGCCAGCAGCTTAGAGACAGGGAAAGCTGAAGCTTTCTTT. Translation: CASSLETGKAEAFF.

This rearrangement joins TRBV6-5 to TRBJ2-3; 7 positions match TRBD1. The CDR3 runs to 15 residues. J gave up 1 base and V 6 bases, and 7 bases lay outside the gene matches. Germline V lookup: CDR1 MNHEY, CDR2 SVGAGI. The CDR3 sequence is CASRDRDSRTDTQYF. As DNA, the CDR3 is TGTGCCAGCAGGGACCGGGACAGTCGCACAGATACGCAGTATTTT.

This clone appeared once. This rearrangement joins TRBV5-1 to TRBJ2-7; 11 bases fit TRBD2. This CDR3 contains 17 residues. The germline gives CDR1 SGHRS, CDR2 YFSETQ. Trimming removed 1 base from V and 2 bases from J; junction bases left unmatched: 8. The CDR3 DNA sequence: TGCGCCAGCAGCTTGACTAGCGGGGGAGTCCCCACCTACGAGCAGTACTTC. Its translation: CASSLTSGGVPTYEQYF.